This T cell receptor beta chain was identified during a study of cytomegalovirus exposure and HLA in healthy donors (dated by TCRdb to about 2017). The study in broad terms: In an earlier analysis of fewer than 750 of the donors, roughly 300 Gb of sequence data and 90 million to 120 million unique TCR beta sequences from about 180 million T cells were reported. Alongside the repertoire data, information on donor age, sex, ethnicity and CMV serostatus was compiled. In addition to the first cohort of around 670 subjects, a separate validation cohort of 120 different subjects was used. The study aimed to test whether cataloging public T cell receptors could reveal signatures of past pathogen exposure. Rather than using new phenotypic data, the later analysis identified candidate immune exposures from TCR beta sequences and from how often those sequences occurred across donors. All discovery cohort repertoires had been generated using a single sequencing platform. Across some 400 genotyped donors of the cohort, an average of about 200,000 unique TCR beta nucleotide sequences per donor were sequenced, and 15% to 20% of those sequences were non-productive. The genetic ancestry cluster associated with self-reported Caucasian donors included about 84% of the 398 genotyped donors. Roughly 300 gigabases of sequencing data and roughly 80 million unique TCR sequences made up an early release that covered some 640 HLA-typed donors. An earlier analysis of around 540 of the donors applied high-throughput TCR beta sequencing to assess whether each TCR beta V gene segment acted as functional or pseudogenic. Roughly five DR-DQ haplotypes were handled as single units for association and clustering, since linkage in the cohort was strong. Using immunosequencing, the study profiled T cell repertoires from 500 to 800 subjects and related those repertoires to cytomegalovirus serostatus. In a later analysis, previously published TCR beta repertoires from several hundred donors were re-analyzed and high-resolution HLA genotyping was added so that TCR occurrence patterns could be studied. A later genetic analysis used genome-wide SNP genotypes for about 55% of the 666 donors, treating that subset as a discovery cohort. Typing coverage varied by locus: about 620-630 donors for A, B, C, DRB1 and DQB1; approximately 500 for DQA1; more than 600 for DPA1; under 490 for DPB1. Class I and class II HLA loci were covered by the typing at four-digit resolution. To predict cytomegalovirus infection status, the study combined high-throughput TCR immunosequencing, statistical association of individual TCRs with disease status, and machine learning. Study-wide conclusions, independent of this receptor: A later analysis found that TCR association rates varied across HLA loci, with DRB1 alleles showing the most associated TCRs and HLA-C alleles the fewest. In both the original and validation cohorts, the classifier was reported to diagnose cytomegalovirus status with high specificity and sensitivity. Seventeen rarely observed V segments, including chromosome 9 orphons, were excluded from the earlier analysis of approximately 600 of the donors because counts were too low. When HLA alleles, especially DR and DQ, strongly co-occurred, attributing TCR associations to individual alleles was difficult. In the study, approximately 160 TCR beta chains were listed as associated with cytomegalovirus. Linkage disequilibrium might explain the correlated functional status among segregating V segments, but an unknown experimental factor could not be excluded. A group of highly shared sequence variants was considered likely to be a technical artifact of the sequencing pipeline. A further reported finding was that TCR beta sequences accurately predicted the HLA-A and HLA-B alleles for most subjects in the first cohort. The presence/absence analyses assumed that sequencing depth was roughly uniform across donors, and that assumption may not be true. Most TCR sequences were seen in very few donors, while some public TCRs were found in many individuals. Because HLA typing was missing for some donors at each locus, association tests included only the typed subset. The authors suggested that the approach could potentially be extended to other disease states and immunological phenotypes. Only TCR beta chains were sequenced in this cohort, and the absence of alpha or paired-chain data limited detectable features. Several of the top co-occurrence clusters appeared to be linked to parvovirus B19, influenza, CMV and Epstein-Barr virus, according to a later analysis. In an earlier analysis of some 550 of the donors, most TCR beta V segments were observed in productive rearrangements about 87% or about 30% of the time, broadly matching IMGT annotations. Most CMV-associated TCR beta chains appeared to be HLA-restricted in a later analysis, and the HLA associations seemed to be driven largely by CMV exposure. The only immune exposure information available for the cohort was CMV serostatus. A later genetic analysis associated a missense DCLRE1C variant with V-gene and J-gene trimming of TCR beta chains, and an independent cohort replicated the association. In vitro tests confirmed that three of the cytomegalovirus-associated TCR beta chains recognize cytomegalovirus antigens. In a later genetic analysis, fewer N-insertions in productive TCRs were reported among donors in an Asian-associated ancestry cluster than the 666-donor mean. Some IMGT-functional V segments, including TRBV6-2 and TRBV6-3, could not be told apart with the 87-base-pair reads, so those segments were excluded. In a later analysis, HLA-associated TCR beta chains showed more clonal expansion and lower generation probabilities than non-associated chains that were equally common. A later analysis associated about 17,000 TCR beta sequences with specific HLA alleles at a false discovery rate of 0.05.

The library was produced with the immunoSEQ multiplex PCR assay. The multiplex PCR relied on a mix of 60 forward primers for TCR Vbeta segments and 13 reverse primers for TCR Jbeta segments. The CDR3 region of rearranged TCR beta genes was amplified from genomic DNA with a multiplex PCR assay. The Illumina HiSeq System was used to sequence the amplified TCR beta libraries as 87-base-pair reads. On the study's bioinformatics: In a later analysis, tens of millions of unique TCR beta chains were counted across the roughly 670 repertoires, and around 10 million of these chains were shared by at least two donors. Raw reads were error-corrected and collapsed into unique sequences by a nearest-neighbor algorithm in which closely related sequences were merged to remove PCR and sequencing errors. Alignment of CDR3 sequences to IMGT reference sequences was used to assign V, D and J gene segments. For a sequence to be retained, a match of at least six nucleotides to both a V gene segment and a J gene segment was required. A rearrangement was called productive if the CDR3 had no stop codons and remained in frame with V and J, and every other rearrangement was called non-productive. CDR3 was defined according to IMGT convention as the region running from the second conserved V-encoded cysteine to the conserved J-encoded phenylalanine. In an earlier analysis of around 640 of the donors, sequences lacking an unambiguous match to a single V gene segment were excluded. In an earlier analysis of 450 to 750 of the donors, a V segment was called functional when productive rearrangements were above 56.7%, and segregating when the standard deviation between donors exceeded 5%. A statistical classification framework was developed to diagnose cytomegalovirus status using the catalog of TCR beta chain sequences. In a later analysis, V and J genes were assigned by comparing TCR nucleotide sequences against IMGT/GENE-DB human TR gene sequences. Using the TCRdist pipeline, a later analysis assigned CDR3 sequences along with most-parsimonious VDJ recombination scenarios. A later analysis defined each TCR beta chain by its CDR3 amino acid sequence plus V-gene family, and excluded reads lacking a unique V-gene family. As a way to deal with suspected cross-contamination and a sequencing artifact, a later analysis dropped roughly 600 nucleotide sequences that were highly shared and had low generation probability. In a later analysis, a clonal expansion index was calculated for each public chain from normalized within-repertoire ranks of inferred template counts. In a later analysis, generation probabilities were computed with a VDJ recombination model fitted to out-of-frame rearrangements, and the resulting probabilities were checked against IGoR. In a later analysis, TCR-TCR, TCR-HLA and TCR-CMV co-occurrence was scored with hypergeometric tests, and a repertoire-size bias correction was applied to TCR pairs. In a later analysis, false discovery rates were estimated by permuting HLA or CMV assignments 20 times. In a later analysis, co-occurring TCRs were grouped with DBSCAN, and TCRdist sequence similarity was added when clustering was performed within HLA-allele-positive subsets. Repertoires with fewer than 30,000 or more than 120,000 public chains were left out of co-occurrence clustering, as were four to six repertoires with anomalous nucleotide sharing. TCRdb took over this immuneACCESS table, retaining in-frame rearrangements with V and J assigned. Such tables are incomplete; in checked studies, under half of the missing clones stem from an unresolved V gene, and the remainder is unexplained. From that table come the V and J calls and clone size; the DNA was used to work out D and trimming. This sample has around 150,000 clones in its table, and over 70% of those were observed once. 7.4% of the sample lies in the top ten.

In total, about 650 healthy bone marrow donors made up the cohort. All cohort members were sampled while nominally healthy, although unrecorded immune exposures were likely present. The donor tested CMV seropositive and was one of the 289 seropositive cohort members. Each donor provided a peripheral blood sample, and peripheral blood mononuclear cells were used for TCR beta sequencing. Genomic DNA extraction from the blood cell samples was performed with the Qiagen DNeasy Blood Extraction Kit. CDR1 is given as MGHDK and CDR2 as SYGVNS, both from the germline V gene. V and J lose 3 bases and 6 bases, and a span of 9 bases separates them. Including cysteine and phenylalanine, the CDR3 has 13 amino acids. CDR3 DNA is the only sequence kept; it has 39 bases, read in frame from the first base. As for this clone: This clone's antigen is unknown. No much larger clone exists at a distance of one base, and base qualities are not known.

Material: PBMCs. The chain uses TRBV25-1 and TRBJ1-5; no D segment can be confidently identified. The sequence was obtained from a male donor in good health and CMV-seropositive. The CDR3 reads CASSEEGSQPQHF. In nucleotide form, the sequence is TGTGCCAGCAGTGAGGAGGGAAGTCAGCCCCAGCATTTT.